The 15 T cell receptor beta chains below all came from one sample that was sequenced in a study of monozygotic twins with inflammatory bowel disease. No DNA is given; TCRdb re-called the 5' RACE reads and lists each CDR3 protein once. The sample table includes around 410,000 distinct CDR3 sequences. Sequencing was done on a sample of blood. The receptors come from a human donor with ulcerative colitis or Crohn's disease, or a healthy co-twin of an affected twin (not recorded which).

The chain combines TRBV29-1 with TRBJ1-2; TCRdb indicates TRBD1, and absent DNA this call remains unverified. The germline CDR1 and CDR2 sequences are SQVTM and ANQGSEA. This CDR3 has 13 residues. The CDR3 region is CSVRQGGSYGYTF.

This chain joins TRBV7-9 and TRBJ2-1; as DNA is missing, the TRBD2 call by TCRdb cannot be tested. The CDR3 totals 15 residues. Per the germline V gene, CDR1 is SEHNR and CDR2 is FQNEAQ (reference sequence). Here the CDR3 reads CASSLRLAVNNEQFF.

This sequence joins TRBV7-9 and TRBJ1-6; absent DNA, TCRdb's TRBD1 call cannot be checked. Germline V gene lookup returns CDR1 SEHNR and CDR2 FQNEAQ (reference sequence). The CDR3 loop spans 15 amino acids. The CDR3 spells CASSLGGGNNSPLHF.

This chain uses TRBV19 with TRBJ1-5. The CDR3 runs 13 residues. Germline values: CDR1 LNHDA, CDR2 SQIVND (reference sequence). Here the CDR3 reads CASSSLANQPQHF.

The genes are TRBV20-1 and TRBJ2-5. The germline gives CDR1 DFQATT, CDR2 SNEGSKA (reference sequence). The CDR3 is 12 amino acids. The CDR3 protein is CSAKGPYETQYF.

This chain connects TRBV20-1 to TRBJ1-1. The germline CDR1 and CDR2 sequences are DFQATT and SNEGSKA (reference sequence). The CDR3 length is 12 residues. This chain's CDR3 is CSARDQEYRAFF.

This chain connects TRBV5-1 to TRBJ2-1; the D call of TRBD1 rests on TCRdb alone, since no DNA is present to check it. The CDR3 is 16 residues long. CDR1 is SGHRS, CDR2 YFSETQ, per germline. The CDR3 is CASSLGGTGRYNEQFF. Full variable domain (remainder filled in from reference TRBV5-1 and TRBJ2-1): KAGVTQTPRYLIKTRGQQVTLSCSPISGHRSVSWYQQTPGQGLQFLFEYFSETQRNKGNFPGRFSGRQFSNSRSEMNVSTLELGDSALYLCASSLGGTGRYNEQFFGPGTRLTVL.

The chain links TRBV20-1 to TRBJ2-5; lacking DNA, the TRBD2 call made by TCRdb goes unchecked. Germline CDR1 DFQATT, CDR2 SNEGSKA (reference sequence). This CDR3 region has 15 residues. The CDR3 here is CSASAGTSGGWTQYF.

This chain uses TRBV6-2 or TRBV6-3 with TRBJ2-4; TCRdb's D call, TRBD2, is unchecked because there is no DNA. The CDR3 totals 17 residues. CDR1 MNHEY and CDR2 SVGEGT come from the germline V gene. The chain's CDR3 is CASSRVLAGGPKNIQYF.

The CDR3 loop is CASSLAVVTDTQYF. The rearrangement links TRBV5-1 to TRBJ2-3. This CDR3 contains 14 residues. Per the germline V gene, CDR1 is SGHRS and CDR2 is YFSETQ.

The CDR3 reads CASSLTASSSYNEQFF. The chain combines TRBV7-3 with TRBJ2-1. This CDR3 region has 16 residues. Germline CDR1 reads SGHTA; CDR2 reads FQGTGA. Drawing the rest from reference TRBV7-3 and TRBJ2-1, the complete variable domain is GAGVSQTPSNKVTEKGKYVELRCDPISGHTALYWYRQSLGQGPEFLIYFQGTGAADDSGLPNDRFFAVRPEGSVSTLKIQRTERGDSAVYLCASSLTASSSYNEQFFGPGTRLTVL.

The rearrangement uses TRBV14 and TRBJ1-2; TCRdb's assignment of TRBD1 cannot be checked, as there is no DNA. Germline assignment: CDR1 SGHDN and CDR2 FVKESK. The CDR3 loop spans 19 amino acids. CDR3 residues: CASSQDRSPWRRGNYGYTF.

The genes are TRBV7-7 and TRBJ2-3; TCRdb lists TRBD1, though no DNA is available to test this call. Germline assignment: CDR1 SSHAT and CDR2 FNYEAQ (reference sequence). The CDR3 runs 16 residues. CDR3 sequence: CASSLGPRGTTDTRYF.

The J gene is TRBJ1-3, the V gene TRBV12-3 or TRBV12-4. This CDR3 has 14 amino acids. The CDR3 reads CASGVLSSGNTIYF.

The genes are TRBV5-1 and TRBJ1-1; without DNA, the TCRdb call of TRBD1 cannot be checked. Germline V lookup: CDR1 SGHRS, CDR2 YFSETQ. The CDR3 sequence is 14 residues long. The CDR3: CASSYAPGVTEAFF.